These 16 T cell receptor beta chains originate from one sample sequenced in a study of cytomegalovirus exposure and HLA in healthy donors. Use of 60 Vbeta and 13 Jbeta primers characterized the PCR. Method: immunoSEQ multiplex PCR; TCRdb's copy keeps in-frame clones and lacks some. The table lists approximately 150,000 clones, roughly 80% of them singletons. The sequenced material came from PBMCs. All receptors derive from a young man in good health and CMV-seropositive.

The chain has TRBV18 and TRBJ1-2; D is undetermined. The CDR3 spans 15 residues. The ends were cut back, 3 bases at V and 7 bases at J, with 18 bases in the middle. Germline V gene data show CDR1 as KGHSH and CDR2 as LQKENI. Here the CDR3 DNA reads TGTGCCAGCTCACCGTCCGTCGGGGATTTAGGTGGCTACACCTTC. Translating it yields CASSPSVGDLGGYTF. Full variable domain (rest looked up from reference TRBV18 and TRBJ1-2): NAGVMQNPRHLVRRRGQEARLRCSPMKGHSHVYWYRQLPEEGLKFMVYLQKENIIDESGMPKERFSAEFPKEGPSILRIQQVVRGDSAAYFCASSPSVGDLGGYTFGSGTRLTVV.

This chain links TRBV2 with TRBJ2-5; TRBD2 aligns across 8 bases. The J call may be mistaken, given a closer DNA end match to TRBJ2-7. From germline, CDR1 is SNHLY and CDR2 FYNNEI. The CDR3 totals 14 residues. The CDR3 coding sequence is TGTGCCAGCAACCCACTAGCGGCGTCCTACGAGCAGTACTTC. It specifies CASNPLAASYEQYF.

The chain combines TRBV15 with TRBJ1-4; possible D gene TRBD1, 6 bases. The CDR3 spans 17 residues. The V gene's germline CDR1 is LNHNV and CDR2 YYDKDF (reference sequence). V shed 2 bases and J shed 0 bases, with 13 bases lying between them. CDR3 sequence reads: CATSRFLDSPTNEKLFF. CDR3 bases: TGTGCCACCAGCAGATTCTTGGACAGCCCAACTAATGAAAAACTGTTTTTT.

The gene calls are TRBV18 and TRBJ2-5, with a weak D call TRBD1 (6 bases). V was trimmed by 4 bases and J by 5 bases, leaving 14 bases between them. There are 14 residues in the CDR3. CDR1 KGHSH and CDR2 LQKENI come from the germline V gene. In DNA form, the CDR3 reads TGTGCCAGCTCACACAACCAGGGGAAGGAGACCCAGTACTTC. This gives the protein CASSHNQGKETQYF.

On this clone: Within the sample, other DNA sequences also encode this same CDR3. The J gene is TRBJ1-2, the V gene TRBV5-1; D gene ambiguous. CDR3 length: 13 residues. Germline V gene sequence: CDR1 SGHRS, CDR2 YFSETQ. Trimming cost V 1 base and J 4 bases, with 8 bases left between them. CDR3 loop: CASSLTGSYGYTF. CDR3 nucleotide sequence: TGCGCCAGCAGCTTGACGGGGAGCTATGGCTACACCTTC. The whole variable domain, remainder taken from reference TRBV5-1 and TRBJ1-2, is KAGVTQTPRYLIKTRGQQVTLSCSPISGHRSVSWYQQTPGQGLQFLFEYFSETQRNKGNFPGRFSGRQFSNSRSEMNVSTLELGDSALYLCASSLTGSYGYTFGSGTRLTVV.

This clone has just a few counts. V is TRBV6-5 and J is TRBJ2-5; the D gene is possibly TRBD2 (6 bases). Germline CDR1 MNHEY, CDR2 SVGAGI. Trimming removed 4 bases at V and 5 bases at J, with 20 bases between. The CDR3 sequence is 16 residues long. The chain's CDR3 is CASSSTGTGAIETQYF. The CDR3 DNA reads as TGTGCCAGCAGTTCCACCGGGACTGGAGCTATCGAGACCCAGTACTTC.

This clone has a handful of counts. The V and J genes are TRBV7-9 and TRBJ2-3; the D is unclear. CDR1 SEHNR and CDR2 FQNEAQ come from the germline V gene (reference sequence). Trimming removed 1 base from V and 4 bases from J, with 9 bases in between. This CDR3 has 14 amino acids. Written as DNA, the CDR3 is TGTGCCAGCAGCTTAGGAGAGCCCCCAGATACGCAGTATTTT. Encoded protein: CASSLGEPPDTQYF.

The gene calls are TRBV29-1 and TRBJ2-2; 11 bases are shared with TRBD2. Trimming cost V 6 bases and J 1 base; bases outside gene matches: 4. Germline CDR1 is SQVTM and CDR2 is ANQGSEA. The CDR3 runs to 15 residues. In DNA, the CDR3 is TGCAGCGTGCCGGGACTAGCGGAGAACACCGGGGAGCTGTTTTTT. Translated, it gives CSVPGLAENTGELFF.

This clone was counted a few times. The rearrangement links TRBV13 to TRBJ2-7, with 9 bases fitting TRBD2. The CDR3 covers 15 residues. Trimming at V came to 4 bases and at J to 6 bases, leaving 10 bases not matched to a gene. Germline CDR1 and CDR2: PRHDT and FYEKMQ (reference sequence). The CDR3 region is CASSSGLAGGPEQYF. CDR3 DNA sequence: TGTGCCAGCAGCTCCGGCCTCGCGGGAGGGCCCGAGCAGTACTTC.

The count of this clone is one. This sequence joins TRBV5-1 and TRBJ1-1; 8 positions agree with TRBD1. The V and J ends lost 0 bases and 4 bases, in that order; junction bases with no gene match: 2. From germline, CDR1 is SGHRS and CDR2 YFSETQ. The CDR3 extends over 14 amino acids. Here the CDR3 reads CASSLGTGTTEAFF. For the CDR3, the DNA is TGCGCCAGCAGCTTGGGGACAGGGACCACTGAAGCTTTCTTT.

The chain joins TRBV23-1 to TRBJ1-2, with 8 bases aligning to TRBD1. TRBV23-1 belongs to the ORF category, with a function that is uncertain. The CDR3 loop spans 16 amino acids. V lost 6 bases, J lost 7 bases, and 16 bases stayed unmatched. The CDR3 loop is CASRTRTGLKGGGYTF. In DNA, the CDR3 is TGCGCCAGCAGGACTAGGACAGGGTTAAAAGGGGGTGGCTACACCTTC.

V gene TRBV2 combines with J gene TRBJ2-6; tentatively, D is TRBD1 (6 bases). V lost 6 bases and J 0 bases, leaving 21 bases between the germline ends. CDR3 length: 19 residues. The germline V gene encodes CDR1 SNHLY and CDR2 FYNNEI. The DNA of the CDR3 is TGTGCCAGCAGGGGGAGTTACAGGGTCCCCAGCTCTGGGGCCAACGTCCTGACTTTC. As protein: CASRGSYRVPSSGANVLTF.

This chain joins TRBV10-1 and TRBJ2-7, with D unresolved. CDR3 length: 14 amino acids. Trimming stripped 6 bases from V and 2 bases from J, with 14 bases between. From germline, CDR1 is WNHNN and CDR2 SYGVQD (reference sequence). Here the CDR3 reads CASSETSLPYEQYF. Here the CDR3 DNA reads TGCGCCAGCAGCGAGACATCTCTCCCCTACGAGCAGTACTTC.

The chain recombines TRBV5-1 with TRBJ2-3; TRBD2 matches 11 bases. The junction had 15 bases not matched to a gene; V was cut back by 4 bases and J by 11 bases. Looked up from germline, CDR1 is SGHRS and CDR2 is YFSETQ. The CDR3 has 16 residues. The CDR3 DNA follows: TGCGCCAGCAGCCCCGATGGTACTAGCGGGAGCTCAAGGCAGTATTTT. It specifies CASSPDGTSGSSRQYF.

Turning to this clone: The sample carries other DNA sequences with the same CDR3. This chain uses TRBV9 with TRBJ2-3; D unclear. Germline V gene sequence: CDR1 SGDLS, CDR2 YYNGEE. V lost 0 bases and J lost 2, with 7 bases in between. The CDR3 spans 14 residues. In DNA, the CDR3 is TGTGCCAGCAGCGTAGACGGGTCCACAGATACGCAGTATTTT. This sequence encodes CASSVDGSTDTQYF. The whole variable domain, remainder taken from reference TRBV9 and TRBJ2-3, is DSGVTQTPKHLITATGQRVTLRCSPRSGDLSVYWYQQSLDQGLQFLIQYYNGEERAKGNILERFSAQQFPDLHSELNLSSLELGDSALYFCASSVDGSTDTQYFGPGTRLTVL.

This chain joins TRBV2 and TRBJ2-3; D gene ambiguous. Germline V lookup: CDR1 SNHLY, CDR2 FYNNEI. V was trimmed by 4 bases and J by 6 bases, leaving 11 bases between them. The CDR3 contains 13 residues. The CDR3, as DNA: TGTGCCAGCAGTGCCATAGTAACCGATACGCAGTATTTT. Protein sequence: CASSAIVTDTQYF.